One and the same sample provided the 11 T cell receptor beta chains below, sequenced in a study of cytomegalovirus exposure and HLA in healthy donors. Repertoires were generated with immunoSEQ multiplex PCR, while TCRdb's copy carries only in-frame clones and drops some. The sample holds roughly 150,000 clones, roughly 86% seen once. Sequences were obtained from PBMCs. The origin of the receptors is a woman aged 18-30 years in good health and CMV-seropositive.

The J gene is TRBJ1-2, the V gene TRBV5-1; the match to TRBD1 covers 7 bases. Germline-derived CDR1 and CDR2 are SGHRS and YFSETQ. The CDR3 has 14 amino acids. With 4 bases clipped from V and 7 bases from J, the junction kept 10 bases outside the gene matches. The CDR3 sequence: CASSITTGSGGYTF. The CDR3 region has the DNA TGCGCCAGCAGCATCACGACAGGGTCGGGTGGCTACACCTTC.

This chain uses TRBV5-4 with TRBJ1-1; no clear D. Germline CDR1 is SGHNT and CDR2 is YYREEE (reference sequence). V was trimmed by 6 bases and J by 1 base, leaving 10 bases between them. This CDR3 is built from 13 residues. CDR3 residues: CASTEGRNTEAFF. In DNA, the CDR3 is TGTGCCAGCACCGAAGGGAGGAACACTGAAGCTTTCTTT. The variable domain in full, with the rest retrieved from reference TRBV5-4 and TRBJ1-1, is ETGVTQSPTHLIKTRGQQVTLRCSSQSGHNTVSWYQQALGQGPQFIFQYYREEENGRGNFPPRFSGLQFPNYSSELNVNALELDDSALYLCASTEGRNTEAFFGQGTRLTVV.

V and J are TRBV30 and TRBJ1-1; D may be TRBD1 (5 bases). Germline CDR1 GTSNPN, CDR2 SVGIG (reference sequence). V was pared by 1 base and J by 4 bases, with 19 bases between. The CDR3 consists of 16 residues. CDR3 sequence (DNA): TGTGCCTGGAGTGACAATCCCCAGGGAATCGGCACTGAAGCTTTCTTT. This encodes CAWSDNPQGIGTEAFF. Together with reference TRBV30 and TRBJ1-1, the CDR3 gives the full variable domain: SQTIHQWPATLVQPVGSPLSLECTVEGTSNPNLYWYRQAAGRGLQLLFYSVGIGQISSEVPQNLSASRPQDRQFILSSKKLLLSDSGFYLCAWSDNPQGIGTEAFFGQGTRLTVV.

This sequence joins TRBV10-1 and TRBJ2-1; D unclear. Germline V gives CDR1 WNHNN, CDR2 SYGVQD (reference sequence). The V and J ends lost 4 bases and 7 bases respectively, with 17 bases between them. CDR3 length: 15 amino acids. The CDR3 bases are TGCGCCAGCAGTGCCGACTCACTTTACTGGAATGAGCAGTTCTTC. Its protein is CASSADSLYWNEQFF.

V gene TRBV10-3 combines with J gene TRBJ1-5; 7 nucleotides line up with TRBD1. Per germline, CDR1 ENHRY and CDR2 SYGVKD. J was trimmed by 4 bases and V by 10 bases; bases with no gene match: 7. The CDR3 is made up of 13 amino acids. The CDR3 nucleotides read TGTGCCACCAGAGACAGGGTAAATCAGCCCCAGCATTTT. This gives the protein CATRDRVNQPQHF.

This chain links TRBV28 with TRBJ2-7; D may be TRBD1 (5 bases). Germline CDR1 is MDHEN and CDR2 is SYDVKM. The CDR3 contains 13 residues. V was trimmed by 5 bases and J by 2 bases, leaving 10 bases between them. CDR3 in amino acids: CASSKGVPYEQYF. The CDR3 nucleotides are TGTGCCAGCAGTAAAGGGGTGCCCTACGAGCAGTACTTC.

This clone was recorded only once. The genes are TRBV6-6 and TRBJ2-5, with 11 bases that match TRBD2. With 5 bases clipped from V and 7 bases from J, the junction kept 9 bases outside the gene matches. This CDR3 region has 15 residues. Germline V gives CDR1 MNHNY, CDR2 SVGAGI (reference sequence). CDR3 DNA sequence: TGTGCCAGCAGTAATCTAGCGGGAGGTGGCGGGACCCAGTACTTC. This translates into CASSNLAGGGGTQYF.

This sequence joins TRBV15 and TRBJ2-1; 8 positions match TRBD1. The V and J ends lost 3 bases and 5 bases, in that order; junction bases with no gene match: 6. The CDR3 sequence is 15 residues long. The germline gives CDR1 LNHNV, CDR2 YYDKDF (reference sequence). The CDR3 DNA follows: TGTGCCACCAGCAGTCGGACAGGGCACGACAATGAGCAGTTCTTC. Protein sequence: CATSSRTGHDNEQFF.

This sequence joins TRBV11-2 and TRBJ2-7; 9 nucleotides match TRBD2. The CDR3 is 13 amino acids. The V gene end was trimmed by 5 bases and the J gene end by 5 bases; junction bases not matched to a gene: 4. Germline lookup yields CDR1 SGHAT and CDR2 FQNNGV. Here the CDR3 reads CASSTGLANEQYF. The CDR3 bases are TGTGCCAGCAGCACGGGACTAGCTAACGAGCAGTACTTC.

V is TRBV6-4 and J is TRBJ2-1; D is uncertain. The CDR3 runs 14 residues. The V and J ends lost 2 bases and 3 bases respectively, with 8 bases between them. Germline V gene lookup returns CDR1 MRHNA and CDR2 SNTAGT. The DNA of the CDR3 is TGTGCCAGCAGTGACACTACTGACTACAATGAGCAGTTCTTC. Translating gives CASSDTTDYNEQFF.

This sequence joins TRBV5-1 and TRBJ2-7; D may be TRBD1 (6 bases). This CDR3 is 14 amino acids long. V lost 0 bases to trimming and J lost 7 bases, with 14 bases between them. Germline loops: CDR1 SGHRS, CDR2 YFSETQ. CDR3 sequence: CASSLVARGEEQYF. The CDR3 nucleotides read TGCGCCAGCAGCTTGGTCGCCAGGGGAGAGGAGCAGTACTTC.